A single sample gave rise to the 7 T cell receptor beta chains below, sequenced in a study of Graves' ophthalmopathy and Graves' hyperthyroidism. As the template, RNA transcripts were used to amplify TCR beta CDR3 regions. First-round RT-PCR relied on HTBI primers, and a second-round multiplex PCR came next. Using its own MiXCR run on the multiplex PCR reads, TCRdb lists one record per CDR3 protein. The sample has some 410,000 distinct CDR3 sequences; roughly 21% are singletons. The source material was peripheral blood. These receptors all stem from a woman between 18 and 29 years old with stable Graves' hyperthyroidism.

This clonotype was counted at least ten times. This chain links TRBV12-3 or TRBV12-4 with TRBJ2-2, with D hard to call. CDR3 length: 12 residues. V gave up 6 bases and J gave up 8 bases, with 10 bases separating them. The CDR3 protein is CASSPYPGELFF. The CDR3 nucleotides read TGTGCCAGCAGCCCCTATCCTGGGGAGCTGTTTTTT.

The rearrangement links TRBV2 to TRBJ2-5; no definite D call. The V and J ends lost 6 bases and 2 bases respectively, with 16 bases between them. In germline, CDR1 is SNHLY, CDR2 FYNNEI. The CDR3 length is 15 residues. CDR3 loop: CASSPDHGSQETQYF. The CDR3 region has the DNA TGTGCCAGCAGCCCTGACCACGGCAGTCAAGAGACCCAGTACTTC.

This clonotype has more than one count but fewer than ten. J is TRBJ1-1 and V is TRBV6-5; TRBD1 might be the D (5 bases). Germline-derived CDR1 and CDR2 are MNHEY and SVGAGI. V lost 0 bases and J 2 bases, leaving 10 bases between the germline ends. The CDR3 extends over 15 amino acids. The CDR3 protein is CASSYSLTVNTEAFF. CDR3 bases: TGTGCCAGCAGTTACTCGTTGACAGTAAACACTGAAGCTTTCTTT.

This clonotype came up many times. CDR3 amino acids: CASSYSLATGELFF. The CDR3 DNA reads TGTGCCAGCAGTTACTCTCTAGCCACCGGGGAGCTGTTTTTT. This chain links TRBV6-5 with TRBJ2-2; tentatively, D is TRBD2 (5 bases). Germline lookup yields CDR1 MNHEY and CDR2 SVGAGI. V dropped 0 bases and J dropped 4 bases, with 6 bases sitting between them. The CDR3 totals 14 residues.

This clonotype was counted a few times. The chain uses TRBV3-1 and TRBJ1-2; weak D call: TRBD1 (6 bases). The CDR3 consists of 15 residues. V was shortened by 2 bases and J by 4 bases, with 14 bases between the two germline ends. The germline V gene encodes CDR1 LGHDT and CDR2 YNNKEL (reference sequence). As DNA, the CDR3 is TGTGCCAGCAGCCAACGGGGAAGGGGGTTCTATGGCTACACCTTC. Protein product: CASSQRGRGFYGYTF. The variable domain in full, with the rest retrieved from reference TRBV3-1 and TRBJ1-2, is DTAVSQTPKYLVTQMGNDKSIKCEQNLGHDTMYWYKQDSKKFLKIMFSYNNKELIINETVPNRFSPKSPDKAHLNLHINSLELGDSAVYFCASSQRGRGFYGYTFGSGTRLTVV.

The chain employs TRBV6-2 or TRBV6-3 and TRBJ1-1; TRBD1 agrees at 7 bases. CDR1 MNHEY and CDR2 SVGEGT come from the germline V gene. The J segment lost 3 bases and the V segment lost 7 bases, leaving 8 bases of the junction unmatched. The CDR3 runs 14 residues. The CDR3 region is CASTLGTAYTEAFF. CDR3 coding DNA: TGTGCCAGCACACTGGGGACAGCCTACACTGAAGCTTTCTTT.

This clonotype was found many times. The chain carries TRBV20-1 and TRBJ2-7; TRBD1 aligns across 8 bases. The CDR3 consists of 14 residues. Germline V CDR1 and CDR2: DFQATT, SNEGSKA (reference sequence). J was trimmed by 5 bases and V by 6 bases; bases with no gene match: 12. The CDR3 coding sequence is TGCAGTGCCGGCACAAGGACAGGGCTCGACGAGCAGTACTTC. This codes for CSAGTRTGLDEQYF.